A single sample is the source of the 2 T cell receptor beta chains below, sequenced in a study of T cells in localized non-small cell lung cancer. The repertoire was sequenced with immunoSEQ multiplex PCR; TCRdb's copy has only in-frame clones and lacks some. Of some 78,000 clones listed, 84% were seen once; the top ten hold over 2.5%. The material sequenced was peripheral blood, taken before any cancer treatment. The source is a man aged 35 to 69 with stage I lung adenocarcinoma.

The rearrangement uses TRBV7-7 and TRBJ2-5; TRBD1 matches 9 bases. Germline V CDR1 and CDR2: SSHAT, FNYEAQ (reference sequence). This CDR3 is 14 amino acids long. V dropped 5 bases and J dropped 3; count of bases not matched to a gene: 4. The chain's CDR3 is CASSLGTGKETQYF. DNA for the CDR3: TGTGCCAGCAGCCTCGGGACAGGGAAAGAGACCCAGTACTTC. Combining the CDR3 with reference TRBV7-7 and TRBJ2-5 gives the whole variable domain GAGVSQSPRYKVTKRGQDVTLRCDPISSHATLYWYQQALGQGPEFLTYFNYEAQPDKSGLPSDRFSAERPEGSISTLTIQRTEQRDSAMYRCASSLGTGKETQYFGPGTRLLVL.

This clone was detected once. This chain uses TRBV7-9 with TRBJ2-2; D remains unclear. The germline CDR1 and CDR2 sequences are SEHNR and FQNEAQ (reference sequence). The V end lost 4 bases, the J end lost 0 bases, and 9 bases lay between the germline ends. The CDR3 runs to 15 residues. Here the CDR3 reads CASSSPSSNTGELFF. As DNA, the CDR3 is TGTGCCAGCAGCTCGCCTTCTTCGAACACCGGGGAGCTGTTTTTT. The variable domain in full, with the rest retrieved from reference TRBV7-9 and TRBJ2-2, is DTGVSQNPRHKITKRGQNVTFRCDPISEHNRLYWYRQTLGQGPEFLTYFQNEAQLEKSRLLSDRFSAERPKGSFSTLEIQRTEQGDSAMYLCASSSPSSNTGELFFGEGSRLTVL.